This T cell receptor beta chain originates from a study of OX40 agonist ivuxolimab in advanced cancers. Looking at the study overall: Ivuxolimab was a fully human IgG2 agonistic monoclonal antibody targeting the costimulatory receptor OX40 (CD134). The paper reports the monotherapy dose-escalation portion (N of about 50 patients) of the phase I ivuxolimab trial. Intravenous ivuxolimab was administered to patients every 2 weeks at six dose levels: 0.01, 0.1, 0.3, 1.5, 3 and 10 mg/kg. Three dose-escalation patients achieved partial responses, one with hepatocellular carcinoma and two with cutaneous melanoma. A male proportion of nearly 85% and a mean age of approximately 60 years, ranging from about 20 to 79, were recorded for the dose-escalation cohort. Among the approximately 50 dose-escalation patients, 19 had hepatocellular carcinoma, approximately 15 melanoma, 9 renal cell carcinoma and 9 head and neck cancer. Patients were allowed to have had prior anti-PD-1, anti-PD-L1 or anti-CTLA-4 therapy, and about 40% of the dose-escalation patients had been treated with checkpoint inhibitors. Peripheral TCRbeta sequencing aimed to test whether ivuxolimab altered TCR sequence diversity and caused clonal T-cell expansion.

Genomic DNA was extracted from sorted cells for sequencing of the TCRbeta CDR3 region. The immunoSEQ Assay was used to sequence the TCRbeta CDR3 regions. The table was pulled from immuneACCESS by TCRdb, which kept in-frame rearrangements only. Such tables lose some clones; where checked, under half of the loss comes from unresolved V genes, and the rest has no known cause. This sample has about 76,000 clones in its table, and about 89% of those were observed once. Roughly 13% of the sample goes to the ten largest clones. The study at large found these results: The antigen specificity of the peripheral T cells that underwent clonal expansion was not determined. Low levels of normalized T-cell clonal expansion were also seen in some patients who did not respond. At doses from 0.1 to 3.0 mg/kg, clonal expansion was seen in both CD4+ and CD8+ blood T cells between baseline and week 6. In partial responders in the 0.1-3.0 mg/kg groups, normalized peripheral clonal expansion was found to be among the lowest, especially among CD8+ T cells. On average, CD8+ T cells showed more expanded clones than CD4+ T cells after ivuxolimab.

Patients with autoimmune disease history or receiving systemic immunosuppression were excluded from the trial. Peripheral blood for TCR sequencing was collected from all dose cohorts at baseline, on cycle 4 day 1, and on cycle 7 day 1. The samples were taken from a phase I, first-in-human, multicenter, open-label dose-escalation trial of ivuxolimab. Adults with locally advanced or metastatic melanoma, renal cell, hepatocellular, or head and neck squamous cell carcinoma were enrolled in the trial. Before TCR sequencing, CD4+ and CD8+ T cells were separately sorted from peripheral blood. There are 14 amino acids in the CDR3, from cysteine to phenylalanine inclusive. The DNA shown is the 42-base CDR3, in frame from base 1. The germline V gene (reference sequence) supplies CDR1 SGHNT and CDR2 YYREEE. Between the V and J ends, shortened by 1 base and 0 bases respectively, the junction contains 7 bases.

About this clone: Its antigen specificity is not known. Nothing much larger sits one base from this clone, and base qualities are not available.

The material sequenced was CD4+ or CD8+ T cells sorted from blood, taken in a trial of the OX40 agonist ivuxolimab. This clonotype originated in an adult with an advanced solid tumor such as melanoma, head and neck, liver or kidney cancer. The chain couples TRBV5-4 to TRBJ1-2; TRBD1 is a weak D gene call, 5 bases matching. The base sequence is TGTGCCAGCAGCTTGACAGGAGCTAACTATGGCTACACCTTC. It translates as CASSLTGANYGYTF.